This T cell receptor (beta chain) was recovered during a study of response to subunit inactivated influenza vaccine. TCRdb independently ran MiXCR on the RT-PCR reads; one entry per CDR3 protein. The sample carries about 570,000 distinct CDR3 sequences, approximately 10% recorded once. This clonotype was detected a few times. This CDR3 contains 14 residues. The V end was cut by 5 bases, the J end by 4 bases, with 14 bases between. CDR1 and CDR2 (germline): SGHVS, FQNEAQ. These data were also filed under a second study, of T cells expressing NK-cell markers. That source adds: 5'RACE template switching with UMIs generated TCR beta cDNA. One of the eight sequenced donors was seronegative, whereas the other seven were HCMV-seropositive. The study found these clonotypes also leading the CD3+CD56-NKG2C+ fraction in a few donors. It remained uncertain whether the expanded NKG2C+ T cell clones were specific for HCMV antigens.

The rearrangement uses TRBV7-8 and TRBJ1-1; the D gene is possibly TRBD1 (5 bases). The receptor comes from a man aged 45 to 65 who received an inactivated influenza vaccine. The sequencing here drew on PBMCs from blood, taken on the day of vaccination. CDR3 nucleotides: TGTGCCAGCAGCCCCTTGACAGTTTCCACTGAAGCTTTCTTT. Translating it yields CASSPLTVSTEAFF.